One and the same sample provided the 5 T cell receptor beta chains below, sequenced in a study of T cells in localized non-small cell lung cancer. Assay: immunoSEQ multiplex PCR; the TCRdb copy retains only in-frame clones and omits some. The sample carries 2,500 to 3,000 clones, 25% to 30% recorded once. The input for sequencing was normal lung tissue next to the tumor, taken before any cancer treatment. These receptors came from a man between 40 and 70 years old with stage II lung adenocarcinoma.

In its sample, this clone ranks as medium-sized. The rearrangement joins TRBV11-3 to TRBJ2-3; D unclear. Between the trimmed V and J ends, which lost 2 bases and 3 bases, there was a span of 12 bases. Germline loops: CDR1 SGHNT, CDR2 YENEEA. CDR3 size: 15 residues. The CDR3 DNA is TGTGCCAGCAGCTTACGGGCTAGTGGAACAGATACGCAGTATTTT. Its protein product is CASSLRASGTDTQYF.

Relative to its sample, this clone is large. The J gene is TRBJ2-3, the V gene TRBV28; D possibly uses TRBD1 or TRBD2 (6 bases each). The CDR3 contains 16 residues. Trimming pared 4 bases from V and 0 bases from J, leaving 14 bases between. The germline V gene encodes CDR1 MDHEN and CDR2 SYDVKM. DNA of the CDR3: TGTGCCAGCAGTTCCGCGTGGGGGGCCAGCACAGATACGCAGTATTTT. This sequence encodes CASSSAWGASTDTQYF.

This clone showed up just a few times. The chain employs TRBV11-3 and TRBJ1-1; D might be TRBD1 (6 bases). The CDR3 covers 16 residues. Trimming removed 5 bases at V and 1 base at J, with 17 bases between. Germline CDR1 and CDR2: SGHNT and YENEEA. In DNA form, the CDR3 reads TGTGCCAGCAGCCGAGGTGGCGGACAGTCGAACACTGAAGCTTTCTTT. This sequence encodes CASSRGGGQSNTEAFF. The entire variable domain, with the rest obtained from reference TRBV11-3 and TRBJ1-1, is as follows: EAGVVQSPRYKIIEKKQPVAFWCNPISGHNTLYWYLQNLGQGPELLIRYENEEAVDDSQLPKDRFSAERLKGVDSTLKIQPAELGDSAVYLCASSRGGGQSNTEAFFGQGTRLTVV.

The chain carries TRBV25-1 and TRBJ2-1; D is uncertain. Germline V gene sequence: CDR1 MGHDK, CDR2 SYGVNS. V lost 1 base and J 5 bases, leaving 9 bases between the germline ends. The CDR3 has 14 residues. CDR3 in amino acids: CASSESGFHNEQFF. The CDR3 coding sequence is TGTGCCAGCAGTGAATCCGGATTTCACAATGAGCAGTTCTTC.

This chain uses TRBV11-3 with TRBJ1-2, with 10 bases matching TRBD1. Germline CDR1 reads SGHNT; CDR2 reads YENEEA. The V and J ends lost 5 bases and 3 bases, in that order; junction bases with no gene match: 12. The CDR3 extends over 17 amino acids. The CDR3 reads CASSPSRGQGKDYGYTF. The CDR3 nucleotides are TGTGCCAGCAGCCCCAGCCGGGGACAGGGGAAAGACTATGGCTACACCTTC.